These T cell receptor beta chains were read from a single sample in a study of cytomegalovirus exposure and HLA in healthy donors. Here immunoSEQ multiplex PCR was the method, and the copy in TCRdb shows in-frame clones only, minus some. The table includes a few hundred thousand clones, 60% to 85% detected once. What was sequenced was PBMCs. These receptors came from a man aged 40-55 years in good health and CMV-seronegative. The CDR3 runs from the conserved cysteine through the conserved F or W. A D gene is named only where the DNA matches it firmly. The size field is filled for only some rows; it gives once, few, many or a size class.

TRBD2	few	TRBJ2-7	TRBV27	CASSLFSGNYEQYF	TGTGCCAGCAGTTTATTTAGCGGGAACTACGAGCAGTACTTC
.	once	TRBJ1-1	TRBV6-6	CASSFAQGNTEAFF	TGTGCCAGCAGTTTCGCACAGGGGAACACTGAAGCTTTCTTT
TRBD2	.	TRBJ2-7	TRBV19	CASSISGPTSGGYEQYF	TGTGCCAGTAGTATCAGCGGGCCGACTAGCGGAGGCTACGAGCAGTACTTC
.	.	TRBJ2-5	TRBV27	CASSLVPGSVGETQYF	TGTGCCAGCAGTTTAGTCCCCGGATCTGTGGGCGAGACCCAGTACTTC
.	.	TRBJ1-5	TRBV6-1	CASNRQGNQPQHF	TGTGCCAGCAACCGACAAGGCAATCAGCCCCAGCATTTT
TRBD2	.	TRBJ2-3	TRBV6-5	CASSFSGGADTQYF	TGTGCCAGCAGTTTCTCCGGGGGGGCAGATACGCAGTATTTT
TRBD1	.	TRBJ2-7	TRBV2	CASKGDRSSYEQYF	TGTGCCAGCAAGGGGGACAGGAGCTCCTACGAGCAGTACTTC
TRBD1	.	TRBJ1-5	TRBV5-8	CASSTTGGGRQPQHF	TGTGCCAGCAGCACCACAGGGGGAGGCCGGCAGCCCCAGCATTTT
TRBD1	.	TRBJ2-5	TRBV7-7	CASSRQGFWETQYF	TGTGCCAGCAGCAGACAGGGTTTTTGGGAGACCCAGTACTTC
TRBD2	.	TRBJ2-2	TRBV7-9	CASSPPGLGRTGELFF	TGTGCCAGCAGCCCCCCGGGACTAGGAAGGACCGGGGAGCTGTTTTTT
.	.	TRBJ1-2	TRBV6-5	CASSYFATDGYTF	TGTGCCAGCAGTTATTTTGCTACAGATGGCTACACCTTC
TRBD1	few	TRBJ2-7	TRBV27	CASSPVQGAGNEQYF	TGTGCCAGCAGTCCCGTACAGGGGGCGGGAAACGAGCAGTACTTC
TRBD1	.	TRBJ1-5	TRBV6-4	CATRGEGPHQPQHF	TGTGCCACCAGGGGGGAGGGCCCGCATCAGCCCCAGCATTTT
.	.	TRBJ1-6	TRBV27	CASSHGGDSPLHF	TGTGCCAGCAGTCATGGGGGGGACTCACCCCTCCACTTT
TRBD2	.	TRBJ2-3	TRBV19	CASSKQGGLADTSTDTQYF	TGTGCCAGTAGTAAACAGGGCGGACTAGCGGACACTAGCACAGATACGCAGTATTTT
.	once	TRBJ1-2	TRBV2	CASSEDRAHGYTF	TGTGCCAGCAGTGAAGACAGGGCGCATGGCTACACCTTC
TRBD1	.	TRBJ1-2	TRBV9	CASSVEDRGAAYGYTF	TGTGCCAGCAGCGTAGAAGACAGGGGGGCGGCGTATGGCTACACCTTC
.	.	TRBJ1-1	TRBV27	CASSLSLNTEAFF	TGTGCCAGCAGTTTATCGTTAAACACTGAAGCTTTCTTT
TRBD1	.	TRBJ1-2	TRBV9	CASNRDRDNYGYTF	TGTGCCAGCAATCGGGACAGGGATAACTATGGCTACACCTTC
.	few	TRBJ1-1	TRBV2	CASIYNGDTEAFF	TGTGCCAGCATCTATAACGGGGACACTGAAGCTTTCTTT
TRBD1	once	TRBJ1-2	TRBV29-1	CSVEQGVFYTF	TGCAGCGTTGAACAGGGGGTATTCTACACCTTC
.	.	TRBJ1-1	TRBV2	CASTIREMNTEAFF	TGTGCCAGCACGATCCGGGAGATGAACACTGAAGCTTTCTTT
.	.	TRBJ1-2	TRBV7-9	CSSSSSNYGYTF	TGTTCCAGCAGCTCGTCTAACTATGGCTACACCTTC
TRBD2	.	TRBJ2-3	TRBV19	CASNLAGSSSDTQYF	TGTGCCAGTAATCTAGCGGGGAGCTCTTCAGATACGCAGTATTTT
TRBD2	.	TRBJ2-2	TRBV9	CASSPRLADTGELFF	TGTGCCAGCAGCCCTCGACTAGCGGACACCGGGGAGCTGTTTTTT
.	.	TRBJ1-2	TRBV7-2	CASSLGQQGRGGYTF	TGTGCCAGCAGCTTAGGTCAACAGGGCCGGGGAGGCTACACCTTC
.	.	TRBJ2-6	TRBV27	CASSLLVGANVLTF	TGTGCCAGCAGTTTATTAGTTGGGGCCAACGTCCTGACTTTC
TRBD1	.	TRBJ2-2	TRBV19	CASSIGKTGGNTGELFF	TGTGCCAGTAGTATAGGGAAAACAGGGGGGAACACCGGGGAGCTGTTTTTT
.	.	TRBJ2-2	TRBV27	CASRPPGLLTGELFF	TGTGCCAGCAGGCCTCCGGGACTCCTTACCGGGGAGCTGTTTTTT
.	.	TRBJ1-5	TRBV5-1	CASSLGGSNQPQHF	TGCGCCAGCAGCTTGGGAGGCAGCAATCAGCCCCAGCATTTT
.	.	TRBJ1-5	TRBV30	CAWAGNNQPQHF	TGTGCCTGGGCAGGGAACAATCAGCCCCAGCATTTT
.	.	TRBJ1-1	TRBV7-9	CASVTEPNTEAFF	TGTGCCAGCGTTACAGAACCGAACACTGAAGCTTTCTTT
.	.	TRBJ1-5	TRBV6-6	CASPGSNQPQHF	TGTGCCAGTCCCGGTTCCAATCAGCCCCAGCATTTT
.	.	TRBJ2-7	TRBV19	CASSIAFIQGGEQYF	TGTGCCAGTAGTATCGCTTTTATACAGGGCGGCGAGCAGTACTTC
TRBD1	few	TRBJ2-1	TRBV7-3	CASSSQQGPAFF	TGTGCCAGCAGCTCACAACAGGGGCCTGCGTTCTTC
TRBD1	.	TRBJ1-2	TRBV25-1	CASSGRDRVYGYTF	TGTGCCAGCAGTGGCCGGGACAGGGTTTATGGCTACACCTTC
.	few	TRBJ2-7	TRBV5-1	CASSLTPDRRFYEQYF	TGCGCCAGCAGCTTAACTCCGGACAGACGGTTCTACGAGCAGTACTTC
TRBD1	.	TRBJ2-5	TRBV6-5	CASSFSGQALETQYF	TGTGCCAGCAGTTTCTCGGGACAGGCTTTAGAGACCCAGTACTTC
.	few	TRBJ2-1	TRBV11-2	CASSLVRQGLDEQFF	TGTGCCAGCAGCTTAGTGAGGCAGGGCTTGGATGAGCAGTTCTTC
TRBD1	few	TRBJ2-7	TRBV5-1	CASSSRTGGLEQYF	TGCGCCAGCAGCTCGCGGACAGGGGGGTTGGAGCAGTACTTC
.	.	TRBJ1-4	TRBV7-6	CASSASAAWNEKLFF	TGTGCCAGCAGCGCGTCAGCGGCCTGGAATGAAAAACTGTTTTTT
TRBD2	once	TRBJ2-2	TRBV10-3	CAIQLAGATGELFF	TGTGCCATCCAACTAGCGGGGGCAACCGGGGAGCTGTTTTTT
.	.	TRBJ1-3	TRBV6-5	CASLPAGSSGNTIYF	TGTGCCAGCCTCCCGGCCGGGTCGTCTGGAAACACCATATATTTT
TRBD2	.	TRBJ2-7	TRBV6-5	CASRKRGDYEQYF	TGTGCCAGCAGAAAGCGGGGGGACTACGAGCAGTACTTC
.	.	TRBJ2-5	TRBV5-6	CASSLTGREETQYF	TGTGCCAGCAGCCTGACGGGTAGGGAGGAGACCCAGTACTTC
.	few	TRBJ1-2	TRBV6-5	CASRDIRVGYTF	TGTGCCAGCAGGGACATTCGAGTAGGCTACACCTTC
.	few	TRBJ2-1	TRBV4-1	CASSQDRTGEQFF	TGCGCCAGCAGCCAAGACAGGACGGGGGAGCAGTTCTTC
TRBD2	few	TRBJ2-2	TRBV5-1	CASTMTSGRAHTGELFF	TGCGCCAGCACCATGACTAGCGGGAGGGCCCACACCGGGGAGCTGTTTTTT
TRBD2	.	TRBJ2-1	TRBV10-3	CAISGTSGRTNEQFF	TGTGCCATCAGTGGAACTAGCGGGAGGACGAATGAGCAGTTCTTC
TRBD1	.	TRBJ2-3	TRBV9	CASSASGQRSTDTQYF	TGTGCCAGCAGCGCCTCGGGACAGAGAAGCACAGATACGCAGTATTTT
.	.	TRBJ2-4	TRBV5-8	CASSAQGAKNIQYF	TGTGCCAGCAGCGCACAGGGTGCCAAAAACATTCAGTACTTC
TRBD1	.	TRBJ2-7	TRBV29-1	CSVEGQETYEQYF	TGCAGCGTTGAGGGACAGGAAACCTACGAGCAGTACTTC
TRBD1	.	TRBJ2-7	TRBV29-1	CSVALDRDNYEQYF	TGCAGCGTCGCGTTGGACAGGGATAACTACGAGCAGTACTTC
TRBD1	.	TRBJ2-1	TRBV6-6	CASRDRGLSYNEQFF	TGTGCCAGCAGGGACAGGGGGCTTTCTTACAATGAGCAGTTCTTC